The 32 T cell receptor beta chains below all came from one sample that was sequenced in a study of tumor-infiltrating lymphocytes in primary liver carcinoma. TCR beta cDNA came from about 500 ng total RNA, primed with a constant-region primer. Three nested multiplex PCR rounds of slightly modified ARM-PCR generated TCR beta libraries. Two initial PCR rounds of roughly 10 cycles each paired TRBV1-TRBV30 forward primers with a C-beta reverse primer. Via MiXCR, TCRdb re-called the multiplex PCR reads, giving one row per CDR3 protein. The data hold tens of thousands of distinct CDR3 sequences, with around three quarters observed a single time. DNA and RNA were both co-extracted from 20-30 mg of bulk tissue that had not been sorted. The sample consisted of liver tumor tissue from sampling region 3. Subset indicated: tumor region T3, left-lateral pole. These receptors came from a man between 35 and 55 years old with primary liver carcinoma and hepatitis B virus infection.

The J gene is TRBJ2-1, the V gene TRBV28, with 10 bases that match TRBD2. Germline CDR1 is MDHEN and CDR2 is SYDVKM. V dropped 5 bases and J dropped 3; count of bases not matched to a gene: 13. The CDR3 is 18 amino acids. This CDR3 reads CASSGQSSGRGGYNEQFF. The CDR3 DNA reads TGTGCCAGCAGTGGTCAATCAAGCGGGAGGGGAGGCTACAATGAGCAGTTCTTC.

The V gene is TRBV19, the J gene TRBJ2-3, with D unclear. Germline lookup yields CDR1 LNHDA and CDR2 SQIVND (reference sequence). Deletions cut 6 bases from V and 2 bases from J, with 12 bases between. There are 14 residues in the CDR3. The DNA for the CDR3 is TGTGCCAGTAGAGAACGGCATAACACAGATACGCAGTATTTT. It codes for CASRERHNTDTQYF.

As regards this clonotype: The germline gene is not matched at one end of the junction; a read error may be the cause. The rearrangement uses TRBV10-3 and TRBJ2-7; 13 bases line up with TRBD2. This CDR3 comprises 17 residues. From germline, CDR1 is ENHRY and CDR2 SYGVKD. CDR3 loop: CVISEPGLAGTKYEQYF. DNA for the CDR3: TGCGTCATCAGTGAGCCGGGACTAGCGGGGACCAAGTACGAGCAGTACTTC.

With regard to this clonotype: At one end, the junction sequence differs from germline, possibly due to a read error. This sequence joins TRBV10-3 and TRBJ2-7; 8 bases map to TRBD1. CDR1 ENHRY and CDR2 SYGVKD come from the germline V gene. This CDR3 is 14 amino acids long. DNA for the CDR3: TGCGCCATCAGTTCTAGGGCACAGGGGGACGAGCGGTACTTC. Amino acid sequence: CAISSRAQGDERYF.

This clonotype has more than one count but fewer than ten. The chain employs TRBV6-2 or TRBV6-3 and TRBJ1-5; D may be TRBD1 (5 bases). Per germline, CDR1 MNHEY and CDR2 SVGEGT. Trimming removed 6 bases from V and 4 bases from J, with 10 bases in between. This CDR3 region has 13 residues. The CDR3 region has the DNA TGTGCCAGCAGCCAGGGACGGAATCAGCCCCAGCATTTT. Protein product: CASSQGRNQPQHF.

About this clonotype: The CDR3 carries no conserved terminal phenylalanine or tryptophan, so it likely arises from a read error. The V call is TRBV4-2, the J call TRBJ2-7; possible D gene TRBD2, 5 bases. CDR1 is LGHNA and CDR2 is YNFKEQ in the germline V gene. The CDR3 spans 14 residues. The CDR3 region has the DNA TGTGCCAGCAGCCAAGAGCGGGTCTCCTATGAGCAGTACTCC. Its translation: CASSQERVSYEQYS.

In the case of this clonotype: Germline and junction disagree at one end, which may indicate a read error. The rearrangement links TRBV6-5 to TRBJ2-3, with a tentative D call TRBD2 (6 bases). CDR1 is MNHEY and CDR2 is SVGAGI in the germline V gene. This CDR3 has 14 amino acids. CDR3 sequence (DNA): TGTGCCAACAGTTCTGCGGGGAGCACAGACACGCAGTATTTT. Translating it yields CANSSAGSTDTQYF.

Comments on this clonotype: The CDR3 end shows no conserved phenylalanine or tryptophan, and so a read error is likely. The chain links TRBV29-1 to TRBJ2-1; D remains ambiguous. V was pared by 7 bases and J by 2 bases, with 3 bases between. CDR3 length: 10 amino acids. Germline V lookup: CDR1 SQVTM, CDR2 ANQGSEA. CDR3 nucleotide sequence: TGCAGCGCCGCCTACAATGAGCAGTTCTTA. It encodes CSAAYNEQFL.

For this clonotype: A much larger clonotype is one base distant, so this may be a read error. CDR3 nucleotides: TGTGCCAGCAGCCTGGACAGGCGCAGTGGCTACACCTTC. Its protein is CASSLDRRSGYTF. The rearrangement links TRBV7-3 to TRBJ1-2, with 7 bases aligning to TRBD1. There are 13 residues in the CDR3. The V segment lost 5 bases and the J segment 7 bases; nucleotides outside the gene matches: 7. Germline assignment: CDR1 SGHTA and CDR2 FQGTGA.

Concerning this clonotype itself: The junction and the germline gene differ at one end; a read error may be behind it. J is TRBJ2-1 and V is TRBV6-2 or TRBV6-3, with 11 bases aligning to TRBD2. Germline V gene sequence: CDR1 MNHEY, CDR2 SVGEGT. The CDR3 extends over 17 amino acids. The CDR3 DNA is TGTTCCAGCAATGACCCAACTAGCGGGAGAACCTACAATGAGCAGTTCTTC. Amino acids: CSSNDPTSGRTYNEQFF.

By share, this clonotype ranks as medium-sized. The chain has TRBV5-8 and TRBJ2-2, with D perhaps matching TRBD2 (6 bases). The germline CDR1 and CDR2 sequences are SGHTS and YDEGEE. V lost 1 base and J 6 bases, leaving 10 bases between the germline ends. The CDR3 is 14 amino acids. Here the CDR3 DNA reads TGTGCCAGCAGCTTGCGGAGGGGATCCGGGGAGCTGTTTTTT. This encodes CASSLRRGSGELFF. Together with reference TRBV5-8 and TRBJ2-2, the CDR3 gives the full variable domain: EAGVTQSPTHLIKTRGQQATLRCSPISGHTSVYWYQQALGLGLQFLLWYDEGEERNRGNFPPRFSGRQFPNYSSELNVNALELEDSALYLCASSLRRGSGELFFGEGSRLTVL.

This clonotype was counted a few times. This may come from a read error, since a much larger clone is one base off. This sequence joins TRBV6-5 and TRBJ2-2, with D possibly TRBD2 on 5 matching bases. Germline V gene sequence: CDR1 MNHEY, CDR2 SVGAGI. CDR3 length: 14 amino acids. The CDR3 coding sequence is TGTGCCAGCAGTTACTCGCAGGTAGCCGGGGTGCTGTTTTTT. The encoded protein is CASSYSQVAGVLFF.

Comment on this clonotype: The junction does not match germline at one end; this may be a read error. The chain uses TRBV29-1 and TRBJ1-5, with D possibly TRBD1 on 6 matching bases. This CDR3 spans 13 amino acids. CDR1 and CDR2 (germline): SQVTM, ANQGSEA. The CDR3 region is CSVRDNYNKPRHF. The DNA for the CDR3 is TGTAGCGTTCGGGACAATTACAATAAGCCCCGGCATTTT.

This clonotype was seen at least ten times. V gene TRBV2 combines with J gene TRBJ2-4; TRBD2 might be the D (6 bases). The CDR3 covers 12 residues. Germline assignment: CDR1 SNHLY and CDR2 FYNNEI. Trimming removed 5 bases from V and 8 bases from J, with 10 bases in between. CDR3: CASSLWGDIQYF. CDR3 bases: TGTGCCAGCAGTTTATGGGGGGACATTCAGTACTTC.

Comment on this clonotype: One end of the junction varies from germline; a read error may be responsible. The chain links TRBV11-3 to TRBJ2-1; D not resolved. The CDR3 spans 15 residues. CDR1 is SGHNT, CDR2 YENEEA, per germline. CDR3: CASSLEVGVASELLF. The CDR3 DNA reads TGTGCCAGCAGCTTAGAGGTAGGAGTGGCGAGTGAGCTGTTATTC.

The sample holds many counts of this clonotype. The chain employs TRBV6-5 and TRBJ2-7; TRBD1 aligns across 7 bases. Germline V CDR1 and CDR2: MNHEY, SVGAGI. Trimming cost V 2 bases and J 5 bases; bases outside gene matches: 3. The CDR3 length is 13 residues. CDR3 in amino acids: CASSYTGENEQYF. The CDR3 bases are TGTGCCAGCAGTTACACAGGGGAGAACGAGCAGTACTTC.

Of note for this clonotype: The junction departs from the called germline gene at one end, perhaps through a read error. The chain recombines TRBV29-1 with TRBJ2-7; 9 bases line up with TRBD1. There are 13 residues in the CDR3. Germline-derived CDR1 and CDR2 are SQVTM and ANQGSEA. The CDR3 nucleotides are TGTAGCGTTGTGGGACAGGGTTCATACGAGCAGTACTTC. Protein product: CSVVGQGSYEQYF.

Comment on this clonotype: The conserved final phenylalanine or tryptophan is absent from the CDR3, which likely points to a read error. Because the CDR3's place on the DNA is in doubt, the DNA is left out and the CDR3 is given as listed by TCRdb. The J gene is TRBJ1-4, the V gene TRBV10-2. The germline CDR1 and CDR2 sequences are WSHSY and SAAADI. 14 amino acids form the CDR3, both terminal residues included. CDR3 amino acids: CASSETATNEKLLY.

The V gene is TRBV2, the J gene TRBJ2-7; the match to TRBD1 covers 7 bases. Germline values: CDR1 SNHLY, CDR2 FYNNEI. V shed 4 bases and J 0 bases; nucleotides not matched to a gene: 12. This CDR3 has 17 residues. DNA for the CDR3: TGTGCCAGCAGTGGAGGTAGGACAGGATCCAGCTCCTACGAGCAGTACTTC. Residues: CASSGGRTGSSSYEQYF.

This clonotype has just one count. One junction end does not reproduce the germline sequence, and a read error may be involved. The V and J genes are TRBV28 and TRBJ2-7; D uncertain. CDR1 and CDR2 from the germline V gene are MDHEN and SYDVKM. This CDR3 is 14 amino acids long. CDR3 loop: CSSSLIAYYYEQCF. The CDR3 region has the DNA TGTTCCAGCAGTTTAATCGCCTATTACTACGAGCAGTGCTTC.

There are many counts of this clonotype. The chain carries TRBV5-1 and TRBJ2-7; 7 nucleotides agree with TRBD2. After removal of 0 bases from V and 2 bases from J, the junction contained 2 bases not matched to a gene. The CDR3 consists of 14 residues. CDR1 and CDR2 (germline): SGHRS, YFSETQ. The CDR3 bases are TGCGCCAGCAGCTTGGAAGCGGGAACCTACGAGCAGTACTTC. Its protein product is CASSLEAGTYEQYF.

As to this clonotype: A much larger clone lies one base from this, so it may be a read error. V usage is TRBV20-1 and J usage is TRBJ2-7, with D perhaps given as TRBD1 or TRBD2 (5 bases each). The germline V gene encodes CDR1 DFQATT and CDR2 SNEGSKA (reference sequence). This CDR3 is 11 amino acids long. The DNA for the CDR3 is TGCAGTGGGGGGAGTAAAGGCGAGCATTACTTC. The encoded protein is CSGGSKGEHYF.

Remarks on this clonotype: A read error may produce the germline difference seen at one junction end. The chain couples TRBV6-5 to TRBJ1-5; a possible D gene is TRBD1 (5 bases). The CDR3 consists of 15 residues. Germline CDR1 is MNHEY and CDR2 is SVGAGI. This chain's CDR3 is CASSPIGAPNRPQHF. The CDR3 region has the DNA TGTGCCAGCAGCCCGATAGGGGCTCCCAATCGGCCCCAGCATTTT.

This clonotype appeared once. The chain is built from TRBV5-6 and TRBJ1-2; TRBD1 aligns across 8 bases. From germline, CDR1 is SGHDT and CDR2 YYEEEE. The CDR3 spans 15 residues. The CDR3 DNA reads TGTATCAGCAGCTCACAGGGGGTTAGGAACTATGGCTACACCTTC. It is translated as CISSSQGVRNYGYTF.

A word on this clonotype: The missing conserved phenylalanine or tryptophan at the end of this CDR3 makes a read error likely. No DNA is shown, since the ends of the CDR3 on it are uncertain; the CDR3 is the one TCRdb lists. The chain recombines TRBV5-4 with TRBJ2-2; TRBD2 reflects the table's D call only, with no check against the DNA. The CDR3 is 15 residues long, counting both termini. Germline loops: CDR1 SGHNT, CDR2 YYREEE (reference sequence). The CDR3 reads CASSPFSGGTGELFL.

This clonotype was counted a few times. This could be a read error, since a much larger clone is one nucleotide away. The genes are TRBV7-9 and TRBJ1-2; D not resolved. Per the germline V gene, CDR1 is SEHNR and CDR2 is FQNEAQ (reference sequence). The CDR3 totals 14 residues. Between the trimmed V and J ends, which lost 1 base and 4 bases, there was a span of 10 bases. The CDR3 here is CASSLVESSYGYTF. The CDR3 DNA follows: TGTGCCAGCAGCTTAGTCGAGTCGAGCTATGGCTACACCTTC. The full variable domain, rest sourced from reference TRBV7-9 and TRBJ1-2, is DTGVSQNPRHKITKRGQNVTFRCDPISEHNRLYWYRQTLGQGPEFLTYFQNEAQLEKSRLLSDRFSAERPKGSFSTLEIQRTEQGDSAMYLCASSLVESSYGYTFGSGTRLTVV.

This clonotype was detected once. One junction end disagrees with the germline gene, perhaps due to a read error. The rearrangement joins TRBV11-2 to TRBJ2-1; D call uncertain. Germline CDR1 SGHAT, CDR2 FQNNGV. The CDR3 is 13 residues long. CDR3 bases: TGTGCCAGCAGTTTAAATGGTGCCTATGAGCGGTTCTTC. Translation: CASSLNGAYERFF.

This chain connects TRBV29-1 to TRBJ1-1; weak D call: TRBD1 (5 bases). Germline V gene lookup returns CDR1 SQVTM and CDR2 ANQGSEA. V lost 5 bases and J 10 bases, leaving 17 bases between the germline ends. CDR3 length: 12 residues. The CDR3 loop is CSVMGLRSAAFF. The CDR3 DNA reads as TGCAGCGTTATGGGACTCAGGAGTGCAGCTTTCTTT. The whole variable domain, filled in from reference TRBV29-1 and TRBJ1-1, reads SAVISQKPSRDICQRGTSLTIQCQVDSQVTMMFWYRQQPGQSLTLIATANQGSEATYESGFVIDKFPISRPNLTFSTLTVSNMSPEDSSIYLCSVMGLRSAAFFGQGTRLTVV.

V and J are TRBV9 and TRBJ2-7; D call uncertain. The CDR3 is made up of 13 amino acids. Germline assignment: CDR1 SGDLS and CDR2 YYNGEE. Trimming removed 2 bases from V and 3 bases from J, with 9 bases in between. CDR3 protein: CASSVYGNYEQYF. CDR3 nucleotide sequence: TGTGCCAGCAGCGTGTACGGTAACTACGAGCAGTACTTC. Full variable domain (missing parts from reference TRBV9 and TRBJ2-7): DSGVTQTPKHLITATGQRVTLRCSPRSGDLSVYWYQQSLDQGLQFLIQYYNGEERAKGNILERFSAQQFPDLHSELNLSSLELGDSALYFCASSVYGNYEQYFGPGTRLTVT.

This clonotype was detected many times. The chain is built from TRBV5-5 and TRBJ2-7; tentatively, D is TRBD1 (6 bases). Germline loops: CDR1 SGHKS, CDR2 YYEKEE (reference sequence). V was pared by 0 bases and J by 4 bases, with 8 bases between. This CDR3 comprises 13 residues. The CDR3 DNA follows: TGTGCCAGCAGCTTGGACAGGGAATACGAGCAGTACTTC. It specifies CASSLDREYEQYF.

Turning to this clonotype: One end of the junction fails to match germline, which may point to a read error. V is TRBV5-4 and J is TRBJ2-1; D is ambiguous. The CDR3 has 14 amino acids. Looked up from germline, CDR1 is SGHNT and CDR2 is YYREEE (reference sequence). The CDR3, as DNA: TGTGCCAGCGGCTTAGGTTTAGCAGAGAATGAGCACTTCTTC. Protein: CASGLGLAENEHFF. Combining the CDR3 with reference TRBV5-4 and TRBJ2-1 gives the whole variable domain ETGVTQSPTHLIKTRGQQVTLRCSSQSGHNTVSWYQQALGQGPQFIFQYYREEENGRGNFPPRFSGLQFPNYSSELNVNALELDDSALYLCASGLGLAENEHFFGPGTRLTVL.

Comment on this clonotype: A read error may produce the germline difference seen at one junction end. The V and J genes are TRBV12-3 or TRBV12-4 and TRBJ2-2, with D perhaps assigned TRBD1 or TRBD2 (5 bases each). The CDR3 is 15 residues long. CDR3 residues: CASIIGHSNTGKLFF. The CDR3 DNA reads TGTGCCAGCATCATCGGACACTCGAACACCGGGAAGCTGTTTTTT.